One sample yielded the 11 T cell receptor beta chains listed below, sequenced in a study of blood T cell repertoires in COVID-19. The data were produced by immunoSEQ multiplex PCR, yet TCRdb's version contains in-frame clones alone and is incomplete. This table holds 60,000 to 70,000 clones, about 88% found once. The sequencing sample was made of PBMCs or T cells enriched from blood (not recorded which). The source of these receptors is a middle-aged woman who had recovered from COVID-19.

This clone occurred a few times. The chain recombines TRBV6-5 with TRBJ1-5, with a weak D call TRBD1 (6 bases). The CDR3 sequence is 14 residues long. Germline V gene lookup returns CDR1 MNHEY and CDR2 SVGAGI. Deletions cut 10 bases from V and 6 bases from J, with 19 bases between. The CDR3 nucleotides are TGTGCCACCTTAGAGGGGGTTGCGAGTCAGCCCCAGCATTTT. It yields the protein CATLEGVASQPQHF.

Here the CDR3 reads CASSVIDQQGTEAFF. In DNA form, the CDR3 reads TGTGCCAGCAGCGTAATTGACCAACAGGGGACTGAAGCTTTCTTT. This rearrangement joins TRBV9 to TRBJ1-1, with TRBD1 matching 7 bases. The CDR3 totals 15 residues. Germline V gene data show CDR1 as SGDLS and CDR2 as YYNGEE. The V and J ends lost 1 base and 5 bases, in that order; junction bases with no gene match: 8.

This clone came up once. The chain combines TRBV19 with TRBJ1-2; no reliable D call. Trimming removed 2 bases from V and 4 bases from J, with 8 bases in between. Germline values: CDR1 LNHDA, CDR2 SQIVND (reference sequence). This CDR3 is built from 13 residues. The CDR3 reads CASSILTRYGYTF. CDR3 in DNA: TGTGCCAGTAGTATACTCACACGCTATGGCTACACCTTC.

The CDR3 spells CASSLGPLAGSEQYF. In nucleotides, the CDR3 is TGTGCCAGCAGCTTGGGCCCGCTAGCGGGGAGCGAGCAGTACTTC. This chain uses TRBV11-3 with TRBJ2-7, with 9 nucleotides matching TRBD2. Germline CDR1 reads SGHNT; CDR2 reads YENEEA. The CDR3 covers 15 residues. V lost 3 bases and J lost 6; bases outside the gene matches: 9.

The gene calls are TRBV5-1 and TRBJ2-7; tentatively, D is TRBD2 (6 bases). V dropped 4 bases and J dropped 0 bases, with 14 bases sitting between them. This CDR3 is built from 15 residues. Germline V gene sequence: CDR1 SGHRS, CDR2 YFSETQ. DNA of the CDR3: TGCGCCAGCAGCGCCGGGACTCTTCGCTCCTACGAGCAGTACTTC. It yields the protein CASSAGTLRSYEQYF.

This clone was detected a few times. The chain carries TRBV6-4 and TRBJ2-3; 7 bases align to TRBD1. Germline values: CDR1 MRHNA, CDR2 SNTAGT. CDR3 size: 15 residues. With V trimmed by 2 bases and J by 2 bases, 4 bases remained unmatched. The CDR3 here is CASSDKGGSTDTQYF. The CDR3, as DNA: TGTGCCAGCAGTGACAAAGGGGGCTCCACAGATACGCAGTATTTT.

This chain joins TRBV5-8 and TRBJ1-1, with D perhaps matching TRBD1 (5 bases). CDR1 is SGHTS and CDR2 is YDEGEE in the germline V gene. V was trimmed by 5 bases and J by 4 bases, leaving 12 bases between them. The CDR3 covers 13 residues. This chain's CDR3 is CASSSRVGTEAFF. The DNA for the CDR3 is TGTGCCAGCAGTTCCAGGGTGGGCACTGAAGCTTTCTTT.

The chain couples TRBV20-1 to TRBJ2-2; D unclear. CDR1 and CDR2 from the germline V gene are DFQATT and SNEGSKA (reference sequence). This CDR3 region has 13 residues. The germline V and J ends were trimmed by 3 bases and 6 bases, with 11 bases remaining between them. This CDR3 reads CSASRFSAGELFF. The CDR3 bases are TGCAGTGCTAGTCGGTTTTCGGCCGGGGAGCTGTTTTTT.

This chain connects TRBV18 to TRBJ1-2; 7 positions match TRBD1. Trimming took 3 bases from V and 0 from J; bases not matched to a gene: 1. Germline V lookup: CDR1 KGHSH, CDR2 LQKENI. CDR3 length: 14 residues. The CDR3 spells CASSPDRTNYGYTF. The CDR3 bases are TGTGCCAGCTCACCGGACAGGACTAACTATGGCTACACCTTC. Together with reference TRBV18 and TRBJ1-2, the CDR3 gives the full variable domain: NAGVMQNPRHLVRRRGQEARLRCSPMKGHSHVYWYRQLPEEGLKFMVYLQKENIIDESGMPKERFSAEFPKEGPSILRIQQVVRGDSAAYFCASSPDRTNYGYTFGSGTRLTVV.

Notes on this clone: Other DNA sequences within the sample encode an identical CDR3. This sequence joins TRBV19 and TRBJ1-5; 7 bases map to TRBD1. The V segment lost 4 bases and the J segment 2 bases; nucleotides outside the gene matches: 2. The CDR3 length is 14 residues. Germline CDR1 and CDR2: LNHDA and SQIVND (reference sequence). The CDR3 DNA reads as TGTGCCAGTAGTAGGACAGGCGGCAATCAGCCCCAGCATTTT. Its translation: CASSRTGGNQPQHF.

This chain uses TRBV6-5 with TRBJ1-4; 8 bases are a match to TRBD1. The V gene's germline CDR1 is MNHEY and CDR2 SVGAGI. CDR3 length: 16 amino acids. V was clipped by 0 bases and J by 6 bases; unmatched bases: 6. CDR3: CASSYSGDRRDEKLFF. CDR3 nucleotide sequence: TGTGCCAGCAGTTACTCGGGGGACAGGCGGGATGAAAAACTGTTTTTT.